The rows below give T cell receptor beta chains drawn from one sample of a study of cytomegalovirus exposure and HLA in healthy donors. Sequencing used immunoSEQ multiplex PCR; TCRdb keeps in-frame clones, though not all of them. Counted here are roughly 130,000 clones, 8.5% to 10% occurring once; the ten biggest clones make up approximately 5%. Sequencing input: PBMCs. The source of these receptors is a man aged 35 to 55 in good health and CMV-seronegative. Each CDR3 is given with its conserved first and last residue. A D gene is named only where the DNA matches it firmly. Only some rows state a clone size, as once, few, many or a class for expanded clones.

clone_size: few
j_call: TRBJ2-3
d_call: TRBD2
v_call: TRBV5-4
cdr3_aa: CASSLTSGRTDTQYF
cdr3_nt: TGTGCCAGCAGCTTAACTAGCGGGCGCACAGATACGCAGTATTTT

clone_size: few
j_call: TRBJ2-2
d_call: TRBD1
v_call: TRBV5-1
cdr3_aa: CATPGQSTGELFF
cdr3_nt: TGCGCCACCCCGGGACAGTCCACCGGGGAGCTGTTTTTT

clone_size: NA
j_call: TRBJ1-2
d_call: NA
v_call: TRBV5-1
cdr3_aa: CASARAGDNGYTF
cdr3_nt: TGCGCCAGCGCTAGGGCAGGGGATAATGGCTACACCTTC

clone_size: NA
j_call: TRBJ1-1
d_call: TRBD1
v_call: TRBV4-3
cdr3_aa: CASSHLEGGETEAFF
cdr3_nt: TGCGCCAGCAGCCATTTAGAAGGGGGCGAGACTGAAGCTTTCTTT

clone_size: NA
j_call: TRBJ2-4
d_call: NA
v_call: TRBV11-3
cdr3_aa: CASSAGAGNIQYF
cdr3_nt: TGTGCCAGCAGCGCTGGAGCTGGGAACATTCAGTACTTC

clone_size: few
j_call: TRBJ2-5
d_call: TRBD2
v_call: TRBV29-1
cdr3_aa: CSVEEGLAGPQETQYF
cdr3_nt: TGCAGCGTTGAAGAGGGACTAGCGGGGCCCCAAGAGACCCAGTACTTC

clone_size: few
j_call: TRBJ2-2
d_call: TRBD2
v_call: TRBV5-6
cdr3_aa: CASSPGLAGGFGELFF
cdr3_nt: TGTGCCAGCAGCCCCGGACTAGCGGGGGGGTTCGGGGAGCTGTTTTTT

clone_size: NA
j_call: TRBJ1-1
d_call: NA
v_call: TRBV10-1
cdr3_aa: CASSAQQSTNTEAFF
cdr3_nt: TGCGCCAGCAGCGCACAACAGAGCACGAACACTGAAGCTTTCTTT

clone_size: NA
j_call: TRBJ2-1
d_call: NA
v_call: TRBV6-5
cdr3_aa: CASRAQGSRDEQFF
cdr3_nt: TGTGCCAGCAGGGCACAGGGCTCGAGGGATGAGCAGTTCTTC

clone_size: NA
j_call: TRBJ2-1
d_call: TRBD2
v_call: TRBV2
cdr3_aa: CASSGLADEQFF
cdr3_nt: TGTGCCAGCAGTGGACTAGCGGATGAGCAGTTCTTC

clone_size: NA
j_call: TRBJ1-5
d_call: NA
v_call: TRBV19
cdr3_aa: CASSIRIGSNQPQHF
cdr3_nt: TGTGCCAGTAGTATCAGGATCGGTAGCAATCAGCCCCAGCATTTT

clone_size: NA
j_call: TRBJ2-7
d_call: NA
v_call: TRBV5-6
cdr3_aa: CASSLGGRVEQYF
cdr3_nt: TGTGCCAGCAGCTTGGGGGGCAGGGTCGAGCAGTACTTC

clone_size: NA
j_call: TRBJ2-1
d_call: NA
v_call: TRBV19
cdr3_aa: CASSSWQGYNEQFF
cdr3_nt: TGTGCCAGTAGTAGTTGGCAGGGGTACAATGAGCAGTTCTTC

clone_size: few
j_call: TRBJ2-2
d_call: NA
v_call: TRBV9
cdr3_aa: CASSVDSPNTGELFF
cdr3_nt: TGTGCCAGCAGCGTAGATTCTCCGAACACCGGGGAGCTGTTTTTT

clone_size: NA
j_call: TRBJ1-2
d_call: NA
v_call: TRBV10-3
cdr3_aa: CAISGMGANYGYTF
cdr3_nt: TGTGCCATCAGTGGAATGGGGGCAAACTATGGCTACACCTTC

clone_size: NA
j_call: TRBJ2-1
d_call: NA
v_call: TRBV5-1
cdr3_aa: CASSLPSSYNEQFF
cdr3_nt: TGCGCCAGCAGCTTGCCGAGCTCCTACAATGAGCAGTTCTTC

clone_size: NA
j_call: TRBJ1-2
d_call: NA
v_call: TRBV7-2
cdr3_aa: CASTRDTGYGYTF
cdr3_nt: TGTGCCAGCACCCGGGACACCGGCTATGGCTACACCTTC

clone_size: few
j_call: TRBJ2-7
d_call: NA
v_call: TRBV9
cdr3_aa: CASSVYAGSYEQYF
cdr3_nt: TGTGCCAGCAGCGTATATGCAGGCTCCTACGAGCAGTACTTC

clone_size: few
j_call: TRBJ1-5
d_call: NA
v_call: TRBV9
cdr3_aa: CASSVTPCSNQPQHF
cdr3_nt: TGTGCCAGCAGCGTAACACCATGTAGCAATCAGCCCCAGCATTTT

clone_size: few
j_call: TRBJ2-5
d_call: NA
v_call: TRBV2
cdr3_aa: CASRQQAIQETQYF
cdr3_nt: TGTGCCAGCAGACAACAGGCTATCCAAGAGACCCAGTACTTC

clone_size: few
j_call: TRBJ2-2
d_call: TRBD2
v_call: TRBV19
cdr3_aa: CASVSGGSTGELFF
cdr3_nt: TGTGCCAGTGTTAGCGGGGGGAGCACCGGGGAGCTGTTTTTT

clone_size: few
j_call: TRBJ2-1
d_call: NA
v_call: TRBV10-2
cdr3_aa: CASRGGGLYNEQFF
cdr3_nt: TGCGCCAGCCGAGGGGGGGGACTTTACAATGAGCAGTTCTTC

clone_size: few
j_call: TRBJ2-7
d_call: TRBD1
v_call: TRBV7-9
cdr3_aa: CASSLSRDSSYEQYF
cdr3_nt: TGTGCCAGCAGCTTAAGCCGGGACAGTTCCTACGAGCAGTACTTC

clone_size: few
j_call: TRBJ2-7
d_call: NA
v_call: TRBV7-8
cdr3_aa: CASTRTNDYEQYF
cdr3_nt: TGTGCCAGCACCAGAACAAATGACTACGAGCAGTACTTC

clone_size: NA
j_call: TRBJ2-6
d_call: NA
v_call: TRBV29-1
cdr3_aa: CSGLTVGANVLTF
cdr3_nt: TGCAGCGGTTTGACAGTCGGGGCCAACGTCCTGACTTTC

clone_size: few
j_call: TRBJ1-5
d_call: NA
v_call: TRBV7-9
cdr3_aa: CASSLDKGVQPQHF
cdr3_nt: TGTGCCAGCAGCTTAGATAAGGGGGTTCAGCCCCAGCATTTT

clone_size: few
j_call: TRBJ2-5
d_call: TRBD2
v_call: TRBV4-2
cdr3_aa: CASSQAGDWAGETQYF
cdr3_nt: TGTGCCAGCAGCCAGGCGGGGGACTGGGCGGGAGAGACCCAGTACTTC

clone_size: NA
j_call: TRBJ2-3
d_call: TRBD2
v_call: TRBV9
cdr3_aa: CASSASPLAGDTDTQYF
cdr3_nt: TGTGCCAGCAGCGCCTCCCCCCTAGCGGGGGACACAGATACGCAGTATTTT

clone_size: NA
j_call: TRBJ2-2
d_call: NA
v_call: TRBV7-2
cdr3_aa: CASSPFLNTGELFF
cdr3_nt: TGTGCCAGCAGCCCTTTTCTGAACACCGGGGAGCTGTTTTTT

clone_size: NA
j_call: TRBJ2-7
d_call: TRBD2
v_call: TRBV5-1
cdr3_aa: CASSGGLAGTYEQYF
cdr3_nt: TGCGCCAGCAGCGGGGGACTAGCGGGGACCTACGAGCAGTACTTC

clone_size: few
j_call: TRBJ2-1
d_call: TRBD2
v_call: TRBV12-5
cdr3_aa: CASGPGTSGEPSYNEQFF
cdr3_nt: TGTGCTAGTGGACCAGGGACTAGCGGGGAACCCTCCTACAATGAGCAGTTCTTC

clone_size: NA
j_call: TRBJ1-5
d_call: NA
v_call: TRBV5-6
cdr3_aa: CASSLGVYSNQPQHF
cdr3_nt: TGTGCCAGCAGCTTGGGAGTTTATAGCAATCAGCCCCAGCATTTT

clone_size: NA
j_call: TRBJ1-3
d_call: TRBD1
v_call: TRBV7-9
cdr3_aa: CASSPTTGAGNTIYF
cdr3_nt: TGTGCCAGCAGCCCGACCACAGGGGCTGGAAACACCATATATTTT

clone_size: NA
j_call: TRBJ2-7
d_call: TRBD1
v_call: TRBV7-9
cdr3_aa: CASSSRQGGEQYF
cdr3_nt: TGTGCCAGCAGCTCTAGACAGGGGGGCGAGCAGTACTTC

clone_size: few
j_call: TRBJ2-7
d_call: NA
v_call: TRBV15
cdr3_aa: CATSLTHRGSYEQYF
cdr3_nt: TGTGCCACCAGCCTCACCCACCGAGGCTCTTACGAGCAGTACTTC

clone_size: few
j_call: TRBJ1-6
d_call: NA
v_call: TRBV27
cdr3_aa: CASSLSGQSYSPLHF
cdr3_nt: TGTGCCAGCAGTTTATCCGGACAGAGTTATTCACCCCTCCACTTT

clone_size: few
j_call: TRBJ2-7
d_call: NA
v_call: TRBV11-3
cdr3_aa: CASSLVTGDEQYF
cdr3_nt: TGTGCCAGCAGCTTAGTAACAGGCGACGAGCAGTACTTC

clone_size: NA
j_call: TRBJ1-5
d_call: NA
v_call: TRBV27
cdr3_aa: CASSFLSQPQHF
cdr3_nt: TGTGCCAGCAGTTTCCTATCTCAGCCCCAGCATTTT

clone_size: few
j_call: TRBJ2-3
d_call: TRBD1
v_call: TRBV27
cdr3_aa: CASTRSWTGGTDTQYF
cdr3_nt: TGTGCCAGCACCCGTTCTTGGACAGGGGGCACAGATACGCAGTATTTT

clone_size: NA
j_call: TRBJ1-1
d_call: NA
v_call: TRBV14
cdr3_aa: CASSPGQWNTEAFF
cdr3_nt: TGTGCCAGCTCCCCTGGGCAGTGGAACACTGAAGCTTTCTTT

clone_size: NA
j_call: TRBJ2-1
d_call: NA
v_call: TRBV5-5
cdr3_aa: CASSLDPGGAKGNEQFF
cdr3_nt: TGTGCCAGCAGCTTGGACCCCGGTGGGGCAAAGGGGAATGAGCAGTTCTTC

clone_size: NA
j_call: TRBJ1-1
d_call: TRBD1
v_call: TRBV18
cdr3_aa: CASSPVTGENTEAFF
cdr3_nt: TGTGCCAGCTCACCCGTCACAGGGGAGAACACTGAAGCTTTCTTT

clone_size: NA
j_call: TRBJ1-2
d_call: NA
v_call: TRBV2
cdr3_aa: CASSELGGLYGYTF
cdr3_nt: TGTGCCAGCAGTGAACTCGGAGGCTTGTATGGCTACACCTTC

clone_size: few
j_call: TRBJ1-1
d_call: NA
v_call: TRBV2
cdr3_aa: CASSVQMNTEAFF
cdr3_nt: TGTGCCAGCAGTGTACAGATGAACACTGAAGCTTTCTTT

clone_size: few
j_call: TRBJ1-5
d_call: NA
v_call: TRBV4-3
cdr3_aa: CASSQDLFGSNQPQHF
cdr3_nt: TGCGCCAGCAGCCAAGACCTTTTCGGGAGCAATCAGCCCCAGCATTTT

clone_size: few
j_call: TRBJ2-5
d_call: TRBD2
v_call: TRBV5-5
cdr3_aa: CASTNSGGAETQYF
cdr3_nt: TGTGCCAGCACCAATAGCGGGGGCGCAGAGACCCAGTACTTC

clone_size: few
j_call: TRBJ1-5
d_call: NA
v_call: TRBV27
cdr3_aa: CASRNRSGPQHF
cdr3_nt: TGTGCCAGCAGAAACAGGTCCGGGCCCCAGCATTTT

clone_size: few
j_call: TRBJ2-1
d_call: NA
v_call: TRBV5-4
cdr3_aa: CASSLGGGAYNEQFF
cdr3_nt: TGTGCCAGCAGCTTGGGCGGGGGCGCCTACAATGAGCAGTTCTTC